The rows below give T cell receptor beta chains drawn from one sample of a study of T cell repertoires in cytomegalovirus infection. Each CDR3 protein is one row after TCRdb ran MiXCR on the reads. The sample consists of some 500,000 distinct CDR3 sequences, around a third of them appearing once. For these TCRs, the target antigens are not known. The sequences come from cultured PBMCs, collected from culture after CMV antigen stimulation. These receptors all stem from a human donor in good health (CMV status not recorded). Some clones in this sample may be carry-over from other donors' samples. Each CDR3 is given with its conserved first and last residue. The D gene is left open where the match is weak. Expanded clones are given a class, and other clones once, few, many or no size at all.

V gene: TRBV28
D gene: NA
clone size: NA
J gene: TRBJ1-3
CDR3 DNA: TGTGCCAGCACCCTCGACATAGGGGGAAACACCATATATTTT
CDR3 protein: CASTLDIGGNTIYF

V gene: TRBV4-1
D gene: TRBD2
clone size: NA
J gene: TRBJ2-7
CDR3 DNA: TGCGCCAGCAGCCAAGAATTGGGACTAGCGGGTCACGAGCAGTACTTC
CDR3 protein: CASSQELGLAGHEQYF

V gene: TRBV12-3/TRBV12-4
D gene: NA
clone size: few
J gene: TRBJ2-1
CDR3 DNA: TGTGCCAGCAGTTTAGTCCCAATGAGCTCCTACAATGAGCAGTTCTTC
CDR3 protein: CASSLVPMSSYNEQFF

V gene: TRBV19
D gene: NA
clone size: NA
J gene: TRBJ2-6
CDR3 DNA: TGTGCCAGTATACAGGGCCACTCTGGGGCCAACGTCCTGACTTTC
CDR3 protein: CASIQGHSGANVLTF

V gene: TRBV6-6
D gene: NA
clone size: NA
J gene: TRBJ1-5
CDR3 DNA: TGTGCCAGCAAACTCGAGAGCAATCAGCCCCAGCATTTT
CDR3 protein: CASKLESNQPQHF

V gene: TRBV7-2
D gene: TRBD2
clone size: NA
J gene: TRBJ2-1
CDR3 DNA: TGTGCCAGCAGCTTAGTGGGCGGGAGCGCCGCAAGCTCCTACAATGAGCAGTTCTTC
CDR3 protein: CASSLVGGSAASSYNEQFF

V gene: TRBV7-2
D gene: TRBD2
clone size: many
J gene: TRBJ2-7
CDR3 DNA: TGTGCCAGCAGCTGGACTAGCGGAAACTACGAGCAGTACTTC
CDR3 protein: CASSWTSGNYEQYF

V gene: TRBV4-1
D gene: TRBD2
clone size: NA
J gene: TRBJ2-2
CDR3 DNA: TGCGCCAGCAGCCCAATGCCTAGCGGCACCGGGGAGCTGTTTTTT
CDR3 protein: CASSPMPSGTGELFF

V gene: TRBV6-5
D gene: TRBD1
clone size: few
J gene: TRBJ2-7
CDR3 DNA: TGTGCCAGCAGTGTCCGGGACAGCTACGAGCAGTACTTC
CDR3 protein: CASSVRDSYEQYF

V gene: TRBV4-1
D gene: NA
clone size: NA
J gene: TRBJ2-5
CDR3 DNA: TGCGCCAGCAGCCAAGTGCTAGCGCCTCAAGAGACCCAGTACTTC
CDR3 protein: CASSQVLAPQETQYF

V gene: TRBV28
D gene: NA
clone size: NA
J gene: TRBJ2-2
CDR3 DNA: TGTGCCAGCAGTCCCCAAGACCGAGGGGAGCTGTTTTTT
CDR3 protein: CASSPQDRGELFF

V gene: TRBV24-1
D gene: NA
clone size: NA
J gene: TRBJ2-6
CDR3 DNA: TGTGCCACCAGTGGCACGTCTGGGGCCAACGTCCTGACTTTC
CDR3 protein: CATSGTSGANVLTF

V gene: TRBV5-1
D gene: NA
clone size: NA
J gene: TRBJ2-1
CDR3 DNA: TGCGCCAGCAGGGTAGCGGCCTACAATGAGCAGTTCTTC
CDR3 protein: CASRVAAYNEQFF

V gene: TRBV28
D gene: NA
clone size: few
J gene: TRBJ2-7
CDR3 DNA: TGTGCCAGCAGTTTACCCGGGTCTCTTAACTACGAGCAGTACTTC
CDR3 protein: CASSLPGSLNYEQYF

V gene: TRBV28
D gene: NA
clone size: NA
J gene: TRBJ1-5
CDR3 DNA: TGTGCCAGCAGCAGACGGATACCCCGGCATAATAGCTATCAGCCCCAGCATTTT
CDR3 protein: CASSRRIPRHNSYQPQHF

V gene: TRBV12-3/TRBV12-4
D gene: NA
clone size: many
J gene: TRBJ1-1
CDR3 DNA: TGTGCCAGCAGTTCGGTTTCAGGGGTAGCTTTCTTT
CDR3 protein: CASSSVSGVAFF

V gene: TRBV6-6
D gene: NA
clone size: NA
J gene: TRBJ2-7
CDR3 DNA: TGTGCCAGCAGTTACTCCCGATACGAGCAGTACTTC
CDR3 protein: CASSYSRYEQYF

V gene: TRBV4-3
D gene: NA
clone size: many
J gene: TRBJ2-7
CDR3 DNA: TGCGCCAGCAGCCAAGACAGGGGGACTTCCTACGAGCAGTACTTC
CDR3 protein: CASSQDRGTSYEQYF

V gene: TRBV7-8
D gene: TRBD2
clone size: NA
J gene: TRBJ2-5
CDR3 DNA: TGTGCCAGCAGCCCACGAAGAAGGGGACTAGCGGGAGCTGGGGAGACCCAGTACTTC
CDR3 protein: CASSPRRRGLAGAGETQYF

V gene: TRBV6-2/TRBV6-3
D gene: NA
clone size: few
J gene: TRBJ2-1
CDR3 DNA: TGTGCCAGCAGCCACAGGTACAATGAGCAGTTCTTC
CDR3 protein: CASSHRYNEQFF

V gene: TRBV2
D gene: NA
clone size: few
J gene: TRBJ2-2
CDR3 DNA: TGTGCCAGCAAGACCAACGAAGAGCGGATTTACACCGGGGAGCTGTTTTTT
CDR3 protein: CASKTNEERIYTGELFF

V gene: TRBV20-1
D gene: TRBD2
clone size: few
J gene: TRBJ2-7
CDR3 DNA: TGCAGTGCTACCCCGCTCGGACTAGCGGCCTACGAGCAGTACTTC
CDR3 protein: CSATPLGLAAYEQYF

V gene: TRBV4-1
D gene: TRBD2
clone size: NA
J gene: TRBJ2-7
CDR3 DNA: TGCGCCAGCAGCCAAGTTCCCCAGCGGGAGGGGATCTACGAGCAGTACTTC
CDR3 protein: CASSQVPQREGIYEQYF

V gene: TRBV6-6
D gene: TRBD1
clone size: few
J gene: TRBJ2-5
CDR3 DNA: TGTGCCAGCAGCGGGGTGGGGACAGGGGAAGAGACCCAGTACTTC
CDR3 protein: CASSGVGTGEETQYF

V gene: TRBV7-6
D gene: NA
clone size: NA
J gene: TRBJ2-1
CDR3 DNA: TGTGCCAGCAGCTTACCTCGAGGGATGAGCTCCTACAATGAGCAGTTCTTC
CDR3 protein: CASSLPRGMSSYNEQFF

V gene: TRBV7-2
D gene: TRBD2
clone size: many
J gene: TRBJ2-3
CDR3 DNA: TGTGCCAGCAGGCGGGAGGGCCTCGTAATGGATACGCAGTATTTT
CDR3 protein: CASRREGLVMDTQYF

V gene: TRBV28
D gene: NA
clone size: NA
J gene: TRBJ2-7
CDR3 DNA: TGTGCCAGCACCGACGGGACAAACAACGAGCAGTACTTC
CDR3 protein: CASTDGTNNEQYF

V gene: TRBV7-2
D gene: NA
clone size: NA
J gene: TRBJ1-1
CDR3 DNA: TGTGCCAGCAGCTTATTTGCGGGGGCCATAAACACTGAAGCTTTCTTT
CDR3 protein: CASSLFAGAINTEAFF

V gene: TRBV20-1
D gene: NA
clone size: NA
J gene: TRBJ2-5
CDR3 DNA: TGCAGTGCTCCCGACCAAGAGACCCAGTACTTC
CDR3 protein: CSAPDQETQYF

V gene: TRBV27
D gene: NA
clone size: few
J gene: TRBJ2-1
CDR3 DNA: TGTGCCAGCAGCCGGAAGGGAACCTACAATGAGCAGTTCTTC
CDR3 protein: CASSRKGTYNEQFF

V gene: TRBV12-3/TRBV12-4
D gene: NA
clone size: NA
J gene: TRBJ1-1
CDR3 DNA: TGTGCCAGCAGATCGGACGGCTTCTCGGCTTTCTTT
CDR3 protein: CASRSDGFSAFF

V gene: TRBV12-3/TRBV12-4
D gene: NA
clone size: few
J gene: TRBJ2-5
CDR3 DNA: TGTGCCAGCAGTCTTCGGCCTGAGAGTGACCAAGAGACCCAGTACTTC
CDR3 protein: CASSLRPESDQETQYF

V gene: TRBV6-1
D gene: NA
clone size: NA
J gene: TRBJ2-3
CDR3 DNA: TGTGCCAGCAGTGATCTGGGGAGCACAGATACGCAGTATTTT
CDR3 protein: CASSDLGSTDTQYF

V gene: TRBV7-2
D gene: NA
clone size: many
J gene: TRBJ1-2
CDR3 DNA: TGTGCCAGCAGCTTAGTAAGCGAAGTTAACTATGGCTACACCTTC
CDR3 protein: CASSLVSEVNYGYTF

V gene: TRBV12-5
D gene: TRBD2
clone size: NA
J gene: TRBJ2-1
CDR3 DNA: TGTGCTAGTGGTTTGGCCGGGACTAGCAGAAATAGTGAGCAGTTCTTC
CDR3 protein: CASGLAGTSRNSEQFF

V gene: TRBV5-5
D gene: NA
clone size: once
J gene: TRBJ2-7
CDR3 DNA: TGTGCCAGCAGCTTGGCCGGGACAAATACCTACGAGCAGTACTTC
CDR3 protein: CASSLAGTNTYEQYF

V gene: TRBV7-9
D gene: TRBD1
clone size: few
J gene: TRBJ2-3
CDR3 DNA: TGTGCCAGCAGCTCCTTCCGGGACAGCGATACAGATACGCAGTATTTT
CDR3 protein: CASSSFRDSDTDTQYF